This is a list of T cell receptor beta chains from one sample in a study of cytomegalovirus exposure and HLA in healthy donors. The table came from immunoSEQ multiplex PCR; TCRdb's copy has only in-frame clones and leaves some out. This sample has some 150,000 clones, with approximately 79% found just once. Material for sequencing was PBMCs. The receptors were gathered from a woman between 45 and 65 years old in good health and CMV-seropositive. Both conserved end residues are part of each CDR3. Each record gives: D gene, clone size, V gene, J gene, CDR3 DNA, CDR3 protein. D genes are given only for firm matches. Rows give clone size only sometimes, using once, few, many, or a class for an expanded clone.

>TRBD2|NA|TRBV2|TRBJ2-4
TGTGCCAGCAAGAAGCGGGGGATGGAGGCCAAAAACATTCAGTACTTC
CASKKRGMEAKNIQYF
>NA|few|TRBV6-5|TRBJ1-1
TGTGCCAGCAGTCCCTTCTCCGGGAACACTGAAGCTTTCTTT
CASSPFSGNTEAFF
>NA|NA|TRBV27|TRBJ1-1
TGTGCCAGCAGTTTTCGCCCCGACAGTTTCGGGGCTTTCTTT
CASSFRPDSFGAFF
>TRBD1|NA|TRBV2|TRBJ2-7
TGTGCCAGCAGCGTACAGGGGCCCTCGGGGGAGCAGTACTTC
CASSVQGPSGEQYF
>NA|NA|TRBV5-1|TRBJ1-4
TGCGCCAGCAGCTTGGGTCAGACTAATGAAAAACTGTTTTTT
CASSLGQTNEKLFF
>NA|NA|TRBV4-3|TRBJ1-6
TGCGCCAGCAGCCAAGACCGGGGGGCAGTTCAGTCACCCCTCCACTTT
CASSQDRGAVQSPLHF
>NA|few|TRBV6-5|TRBJ1-5
TGTGCCAGGCGTACAGGGAGTAATCAGCCCCAGCATTTT
CARRTGSNQPQHF
>NA|few|TRBV27|TRBJ1-5
TGTGCCAGCAGCCCAGGTTCGGGGCGCGGGGATCAGCCCCAGCATTTT
CASSPGSGRGDQPQHF
>TRBD1|NA|TRBV29-1|TRBJ2-1
TGCAGCGTTGAAGGGGGGACAGGGTTGAATGAGCAGTTCTTC
CSVEGGTGLNEQFF
>NA|NA|TRBV9|TRBJ2-3
TGTGCCAGCAGCTCCCCTAGTGGCGAAGATACGCAGTATTTT
CASSSPSGEDTQYF
>TRBD1|few|TRBV10-3|TRBJ1-2
TGTGCCATCAGTTTAGGGGGCCTCTATGGCTACACCTTC
CAISLGGLYGYTF
>TRBD2|NA|TRBV6-6|TRBJ2-3
TGTGCCAGCACTACAAGCGGGGGGGCCACAGATACGCAGTATTTT
CASTTSGGATDTQYF
>TRBD1|NA|TRBV7-2|TRBJ2-2
TGTGCCAGCAGCTTAACGGGACAGGGGAACACCGGGGAGCTGTTTTTT
CASSLTGQGNTGELFF
>TRBD1|NA|TRBV11-2|TRBJ2-7
TGTGCCAGCAGCATACGACAGGGGCCCCACGAGCAGTACTTC
CASSIRQGPHEQYF
>NA|NA|TRBV19|TRBJ1-1
TGTGCCAGTAGAATGGTGAGGGACACTGAAGCTTTCTTT
CASRMVRDTEAFF
>NA|NA|TRBV29-1|TRBJ1-5
TGCAGCGTTGGGGGGGGCAATCAGCCCCAGCATTTT
CSVGGGNQPQHF
>NA|few|TRBV7-2|TRBJ2-3
TGTGCCAGCAGCTTGACTTTTTCTCTCACAGATACGCAGTATTTT
CASSLTFSLTDTQYF
>TRBD1|NA|TRBV7-2|TRBJ1-4
TGTGCCAGCAGCCAACAGGGGGATCGTAAGCTGTTTTTT
CASSQQGDRKLFF
>TRBD1|NA|TRBV29-1|TRBJ1-3
TGCAGCGTTGCCGTGTTGTTATCAGGGGGCTATGGAAACACCATATATTTT
CSVAVLLSGGYGNTIYF
>NA|NA|TRBV6-5|TRBJ2-3
TGTGCCAGCAGTTACTCGTCAGGGGCTAGCACAGATACGCAGTATTTT
CASSYSSGASTDTQYF
>TRBD2|NA|TRBV12-5|TRBJ2-1
TGTGCTAGTGGTCTGAGGACTAGCGGGGGACGGGGTTATGAGCAGTTCTTC
CASGLRTSGGRGYEQFF
>TRBD2|NA|TRBV27|TRBJ2-6
TGTGCCAGCAGTAAACTAGCGGGTGGCTCTGGGGCCAACGTCCTGACTTTC
CASSKLAGGSGANVLTF
>TRBD2|NA|TRBV7-8|TRBJ2-1
TGTGCCAGCAGCCCAGGACTAGCGGGGGGGCAAGGTGAGCAGTTCTTC
CASSPGLAGGQGEQFF